This T cell receptor beta chain was observed in a study of blood T cell repertoires in COVID-19. In the original analysis: Counts of nucleated cells, estimated from reference gene primer amplification, were obtained. The table came from immunoSEQ multiplex PCR; TCRdb's copy has only in-frame clones and leaves some out. The D gene and trimming were derived from the DNA, and the V and J assignments and clone size from that table. The sample carries approximately 220,000 clones, 75% to 90% recorded once. Germline V CDR1 and CDR2: SGHTA, FQGTGA. There are 15 residues in the CDR3. The ends were cut back, 4 bases at V and 4 bases at J, with 16 bases in the middle. Participants' own reports of clinical history determined their cohort assignment.

The chain combines TRBV7-3 with TRBJ1-1; D is perhaps TRBD1 (5 bases). The sequence came from a woman younger than 35 in a cohort exposed to, infected with or recovered from COVID-19 (not recorded which). Sequenced input: PBMCs or T cells enriched from blood (not recorded which). The DNA for the CDR3 is TGTGCCAGCAGCTCAGCGGGTGGGGGAGGCACTGAAGCTTTCTTT. Translated, it gives CASSSAGGGGTEAFF.